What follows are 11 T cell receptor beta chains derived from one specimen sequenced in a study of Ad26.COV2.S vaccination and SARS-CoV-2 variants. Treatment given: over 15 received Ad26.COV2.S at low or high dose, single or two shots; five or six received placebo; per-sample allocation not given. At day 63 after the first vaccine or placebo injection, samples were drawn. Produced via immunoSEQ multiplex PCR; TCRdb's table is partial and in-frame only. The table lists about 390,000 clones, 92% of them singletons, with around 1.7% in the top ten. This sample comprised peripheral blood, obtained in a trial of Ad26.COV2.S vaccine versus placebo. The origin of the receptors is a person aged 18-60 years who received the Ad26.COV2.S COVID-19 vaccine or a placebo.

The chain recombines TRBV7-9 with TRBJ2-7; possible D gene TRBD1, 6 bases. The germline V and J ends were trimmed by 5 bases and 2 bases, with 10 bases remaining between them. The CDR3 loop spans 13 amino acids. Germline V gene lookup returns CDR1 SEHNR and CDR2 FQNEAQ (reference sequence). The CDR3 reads CASSITGTYEQYF. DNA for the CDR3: TGTGCCAGCAGCATAACAGGGACCTACGAGCAGTACTTC.

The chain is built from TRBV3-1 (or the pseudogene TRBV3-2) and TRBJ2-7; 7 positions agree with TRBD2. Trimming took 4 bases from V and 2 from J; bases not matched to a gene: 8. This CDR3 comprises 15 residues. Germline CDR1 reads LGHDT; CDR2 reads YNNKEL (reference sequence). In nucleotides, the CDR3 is TGTGCCAGCAGCCTCGGGAGGACGCAGACCTACGAGCAGTACTTC. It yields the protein CASSLGRTQTYEQYF.

CDR3 residues: CSAPRVGEQYF. CDR3 nucleotides: TGCAGTGCCCCCAGGGTTGGGGAGCAGTACTTC. The V and J genes are TRBV20-1 and TRBJ2-7; D is possibly TRBD1 (5 bases). This CDR3 comprises 11 residues. Germline assignment: CDR1 DFQATT and CDR2 SNEGSKA (reference sequence). V shed 6 bases and J shed 7 bases, with 13 bases lying between them.

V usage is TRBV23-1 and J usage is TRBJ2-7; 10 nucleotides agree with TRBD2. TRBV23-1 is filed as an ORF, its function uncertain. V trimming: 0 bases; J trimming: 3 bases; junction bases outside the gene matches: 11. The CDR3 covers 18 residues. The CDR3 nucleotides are TGCGCCAGCAGTCAATCGTGGCTAGCGGGGGTACTTTACTACGAGCAGTACTTC. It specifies CASSQSWLAGVLYYEQYF.

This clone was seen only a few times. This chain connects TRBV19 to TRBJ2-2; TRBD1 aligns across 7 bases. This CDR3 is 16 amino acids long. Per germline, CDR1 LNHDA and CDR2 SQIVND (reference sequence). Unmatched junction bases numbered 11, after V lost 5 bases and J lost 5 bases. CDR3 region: CASSPFPRQGTGELFF. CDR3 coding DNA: TGTGCCAGTAGTCCCTTTCCCCGACAGGGTACCGGGGAGCTGTTTTTT.

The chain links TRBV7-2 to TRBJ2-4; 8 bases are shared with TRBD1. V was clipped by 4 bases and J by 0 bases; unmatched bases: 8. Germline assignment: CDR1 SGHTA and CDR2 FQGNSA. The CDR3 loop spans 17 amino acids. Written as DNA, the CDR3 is TGTGCCAGCAGCTCACCGGGACAGGAGCTAGCCAAAAACATTCAGTACTTC. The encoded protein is CASSSPGQELAKNIQYF.

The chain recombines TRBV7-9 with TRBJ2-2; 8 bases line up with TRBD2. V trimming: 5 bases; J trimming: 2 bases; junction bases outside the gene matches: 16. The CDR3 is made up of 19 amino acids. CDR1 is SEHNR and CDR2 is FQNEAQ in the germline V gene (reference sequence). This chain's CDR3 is CASSARGGAMTINTGELFF. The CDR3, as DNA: TGTGCCAGCAGCGCCCGGGGGGGAGCCATGACGATCAACACCGGGGAGCTGTTTTTT.

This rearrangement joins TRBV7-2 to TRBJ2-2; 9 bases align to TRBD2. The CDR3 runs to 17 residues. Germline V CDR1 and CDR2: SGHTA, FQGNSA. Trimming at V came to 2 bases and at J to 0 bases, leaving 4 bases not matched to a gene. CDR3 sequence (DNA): TGTGCCAGCAGCTTATGGGCTAGCGGGGCGAACACCGGGGAGCTGTTTTTT. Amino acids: CASSLWASGANTGELFF.

The chain's CDR3 is CASRAGGRTDTQYF. For the CDR3, the DNA is TGTGCCAGCAGAGCGGGGGGGCGGACAGATACGCAGTATTTT. The chain links TRBV6-1 to TRBJ2-3, with 10 bases matching TRBD2. CDR1 is MNHNS and CDR2 is SASEGT in the germline V gene. The CDR3 has 14 amino acids. V lost 6 bases and J lost 3; bases outside the gene matches: 3.

In DNA form, the CDR3 reads TGTGCCAGCAGCTTATACTCCTATAATTCACCCCTCCACTTT. Protein product: CASSLYSYNSPLHF. The chain couples TRBV7-9 to TRBJ1-6, with D uncertain. The germline V gene has CDR1 SEHNR and CDR2 FQNEAQ (reference sequence). Trimming stripped 2 bases from V and 0 bases from J, with 2 bases between. The CDR3 is made up of 14 amino acids.

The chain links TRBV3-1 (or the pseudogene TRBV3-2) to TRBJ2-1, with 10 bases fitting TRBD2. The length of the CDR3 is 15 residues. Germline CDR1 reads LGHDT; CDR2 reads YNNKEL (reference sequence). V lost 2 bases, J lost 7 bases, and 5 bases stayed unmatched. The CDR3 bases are TGTGCCAGCAGCCAAAGCGGGGGGGCGTATAATGAGCAGTTCTTC. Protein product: CASSQSGGAYNEQFF.